This is a list of T cell receptor beta chains from one sample in a study of T cell repertoires in cytomegalovirus infection. No antigen has been identified for these receptors. In TCRdb, the reads were re-called with MiXCR into one record per CDR3 protein. The sample has over 100,000 distinct CDR3 sequences, around 10% seen once. Sequencing was carried out using PBMCs, sequenced either directly or after in vitro stimulation (not recorded which). These receptors were taken from a human donor in good health (CMV status not recorded). Some clones in this sample may be carry-over from other donors' samples. The CDR3 runs from the conserved cysteine through the conserved F or W. A D gene is named only where the DNA matches it firmly. Size tells how often a clone was seen (once, few, many) or the class of an expanded clone, and some rows leave it out.

d_gene	j_gene	v_gene	abundance	CDR3nt	CDR3aa
NA	TRBJ2-7	TRBV7-6	many	TGTGCCAGCAGCTACGGGTCTTACGAGCAGTACTTC	CASSYGSYEQYF
NA	TRBJ1-5	TRBV20-1	many	TGCAGTGCTAGAGATATACGATCTCAGCCCCAGCATTTT	CSARDIRSQPQHF
NA	TRBJ2-3	TRBV7-2	many	TGTGCCAGCAGCTCAGCCGTTTGGGATACGCAGTATTTT	CASSSAVWDTQYF
NA	TRBJ2-1	TRBV20-1	NA	TGCAGTGCCCCAAGCGGGCCCTACTACAATGAGCAGTTCTTC	CSAPSGPYYNEQFF
NA	TRBJ2-1	TRBV7-6	many	TGTGCCAGCAGCTCGGCCCCCTCCAGGTCCCAGTTCTTC	CASSSAPSRSQFF
TRBD2	TRBJ2-7	TRBV29-1	NA	TGCAGCGTTGAAGTAGGGAGGGGCGAGCAGTACTTC	CSVEVGRGEQYF
TRBD1	TRBJ2-4	TRBV28	NA	TGTGCCAGCATGAGTTTGATCGGGCCGTTTTCGGGACAGAAAATTCAGTACTTC	CASMSLIGPFSGQKIQYF
NA	TRBJ1-1	TRBV7-2	NA	TGTGCCAGCAGCCCTGACAGAGCTGAAGCTTTCTTT	CASSPDRAEAFF
TRBD1	TRBJ2-2	TRBV20-1	NA	TGCAGTGCTACAGGGGGCTGGGCCGGGGAGCTGTTTTTT	CSATGGWAGELFF
NA	TRBJ2-4	TRBV20-1	NA	TGCAGTGCTAGATCCCGGGACAATAAGTACTTC	CSARSRDNKYF
TRBD2	TRBJ2-1	TRBV29-1	NA	TGCAGCGTTGGGACTAGCGGGGAAAATGAGCAGTTCTTC	CSVGTSGENEQFF
NA	TRBJ2-4	TRBV19	many	TGTGCCAGTAGCGATTGGGGAAACATTCAGTACTTC	CASSDWGNIQYF
NA	TRBJ1-1	TRBV7-2	many	TGTGCCAGCAGCTTAGCAGGGGAGGCTTTCTTT	CASSLAGEAFF
TRBD1	TRBJ1-6	TRBV12-3/TRBV12-4	many	TGTGCCACCCGGAGGGGGCATAATTCACCCCTCCACTTT	CATRRGHNSPLHF
NA	TRBJ2-3	TRBV27	few	TGTGCCAGCAGTTTATCCCCGACCCAGGGTACGCAGTATTTT	CASSLSPTQGTQYF
TRBD2	TRBJ2-7	TRBV12-3/TRBV12-4	NA	TGTGCCAGCAGTACAGTGGGGGGGGGCTACGAGCAGTACTTC	CASSTVGGGYEQYF
TRBD2	TRBJ2-5	TRBV7-2	many	TGTGCCAGCAGGGATAGGACTAGCGGCCAAGAGACCCAGTACTTC	CASRDRTSGQETQYF
TRBD1	TRBJ1-1	TRBV27	NA	TGTGCCAGCAGTTTATTGACAGGGCACACTGAAGCTTTCTTT	CASSLLTGHTEAFF
TRBD1	TRBJ2-1	TRBV25-1	many	TGTGCCAGCAGTGAGGGACAGGGTAACTACAATGAGCAGTTCTTC	CASSEGQGNYNEQFF
NA	TRBJ2-3	TRBV7-2	many	TGTGCCAGCAGCTTAGCCTCCGATACGCAGTATTTT	CASSLASDTQYF
NA	TRBJ2-1	TRBV6-1	NA	TGTGCCAGCAGTGTAGGATGGGACGGCCGGTTCAATGAGCAGTTCTTC	CASSVGWDGRFNEQFF
TRBD2	TRBJ2-5	TRBV7-9	few	TGTGCCAGCAGTCCTCCGGGACTAGCGACGGAGACCCAGTACTTC	CASSPPGLATETQYF
TRBD2	TRBJ2-2	TRBV18	NA	TGTGCCAGCTCACCATTTTCAAGCGGGGATAACACCGGGGAGCTGTTTTTT	CASSPFSSGDNTGELFF
NA	TRBJ1-5	TRBV28	NA	TGTGCCAGCAGTCCCGATTCCAGGCAGCCCCAGCATTTT	CASSPDSRQPQHF
TRBD2	TRBJ2-1	TRBV10-3	many	TGTGCCATCAGTGAGTTGGGCGGGAGACGGTCACGGTATGAGCAGTTCTTC	CAISELGGRRSRYEQFF
NA	TRBJ1-2	TRBV5-4	NA	TGTGCCAGCAGCTTTCTGGGAGGCTATGGCTACACCTTC	CASSFLGGYGYTF
TRBD2	TRBJ2-6	TRBV27	many	TGTGCCAGCAGTTTATCCCCGGGGGGCTCTGGGGCCAACGTCCTGACTTTC	CASSLSPGGSGANVLTF
NA	TRBJ2-3	TRBV7-2	once	TGTGCCAGCAGTTCTAGCGCCGGCACAGATACGCAGTATTTT	CASSSSAGTDTQYF
NA	TRBJ2-1	TRBV14	many	TGTGCCAGCAGCCGGATAGGGGCCCCCGGCTACAATGAGCAGTTCTTC	CASSRIGAPGYNEQFF
TRBD2	TRBJ2-4	TRBV7-9	many	TGTGCCAGCAGCCTGCTTCCGGGACTAGTAGGCATTCAGTACTTC	CASSLLPGLVGIQYF
NA	TRBJ2-1	TRBV28	many	TGTGCCAGTACTACCCCAAACTACTACAATGAGCAGTTCTTC	CASTTPNYYNEQFF
NA	TRBJ2-2	TRBV7-2	many	TGTGCCAGCAGCTTAGGGACGGTTGCCGGGGAGCTGTTTTTT	CASSLGTVAGELFF
NA	TRBJ2-7	TRBV7-8	many	TGTGCCAGCAGCTTGTTTGGGCGGACTTCCTACGAGCAGTACTTC	CASSLFGRTSYEQYF
NA	TRBJ2-3	TRBV7-2	many	TGTGCCAGCAGCTTAGTCTTTGATACGCAGTATTTT	CASSLVFDTQYF
NA	TRBJ2-1	TRBV12-3/TRBV12-4	few	TGTGCCAGCAGTTTAAGGGGGGGCGATGAGCAGTTCTTC	CASSLRGGDEQFF
NA	TRBJ1-3	TRBV12-3/TRBV12-4	many	TGTGCCAGCGGCGTACTACAGGGAAACACCATATATTTT	CASGVLQGNTIYF
NA	TRBJ2-1	TRBV12-3/TRBV12-4	NA	TGTGCCAGCCAAACTTATCAGACCCCGGGTAATGAGCAGTTCTTC	CASQTYQTPGNEQFF
NA	TRBJ2-1	TRBV7-2	many	TGTGCCAGCACCCAAAGGGGGGGCAGATACAATGAGCAGTTCTTC	CASTQRGGRYNEQFF
TRBD2	TRBJ2-1	TRBV28	many	TGTGCCTCCTGCGCAGCGGGAGAGGCTGCCAATGAGCAGTTCTTC	CASCAAGEAANEQFF
NA	TRBJ1-1	TRBV12-3/TRBV12-4	many	TGTGCCAGCAGTTTAAAGGGATCGAACACTGAAGCTTTCTTT	CASSLKGSNTEAFF
NA	TRBJ2-3	TRBV7-2	many	TGTGCCAGCAGCTTAGAGCGGGCCTATACGCAGTATTTT	CASSLERAYTQYF
TRBD1	TRBJ1-2	TRBV5-4	many	TGTGCCAGCAGCCCAAGGACAGGGTGGAACTATGGCTACACCTTC	CASSPRTGWNYGYTF
NA	TRBJ2-5	TRBV13	NA	TGTGCCAGCAGCCCTCTGGGGGAAGAGACCCAGTACTTC	CASSPLGEETQYF
TRBD2	TRBJ2-1	TRBV6-2/TRBV6-3	few	TGTGCCAGCAGCTACCCCGCGGGACTAGCGGGAGGGCCATACTACAATGAGCAGTTCTTC	CASSYPAGLAGGPYYNEQFF
TRBD2	TRBJ2-7	TRBV2	few	TGTGCCAGCAAATCCGGGGGAGGGTTATGGGAGCAGTACTTC	CASKSGGGLWEQYF
NA	TRBJ2-7	TRBV7-6	many	TGTGCCAGCAGGAAGACTGGGGCTGTATCCTACGAGCAGTACTTC	CASRKTGAVSYEQYF
TRBD1	TRBJ1-2	TRBV12-3/TRBV12-4	once	TGTGCCAGCAGCGGACAGGGGGCATATGGCTACACCTTC	CASSGQGAYGYTF
NA	TRBJ1-2	TRBV9	NA	TGTGCCAGCAGCGTACCTAACATGGGTCGCTATGGCTACACCTTC	CASSVPNMGRYGYTF
NA	TRBJ2-2	TRBV14	few	TGTGCCAGCAGCCAAGGACTGACTCGGGGGGAGCTGTTTTTT	CASSQGLTRGELFF
NA	TRBJ2-1	TRBV5-5	few	TGTGCCAGCAGCTTCACAGGGCCCAACAATGAGCAGTTCTTC	CASSFTGPNNEQFF
TRBD2	TRBJ2-2	TRBV9	many	TGTGCCAGCAGCGTAGAACTAGCGTCTCCCGGGGAGCTGTTTTTT	CASSVELASPGELFF
NA	TRBJ2-3	TRBV11-2	medium-sized	TGTGCCAGCAGCTCCCTCCGTGGCTGGGGGGATACGCAGTATTTT	CASSSLRGWGDTQYF
TRBD2	TRBJ2-3	TRBV20-1	NA	TGCAGTGCTAGGCCCAGCGGGAGGTCGACAGATACGCAGTATTTT	CSARPSGRSTDTQYF
TRBD2	TRBJ2-2	TRBV3-1	few	TGTGCCAGCAGCCGAACGCCGACTAGCGGGACGGGGGAGCTGTTTTTT	CASSRTPTSGTGELFF
NA	TRBJ1-5	TRBV19	NA	TGTGCCAGCCATATACCGGAGGGAGGACAGCCCCAGCATTTT	CASHIPEGGQPQHF
TRBD2	TRBJ2-3	TRBV12-3/TRBV12-4	many	TGTGCCAGCAGCGAAACTAGCGGATTCACAGATACGCAGTATTTT	CASSETSGFTDTQYF
TRBD1	TRBJ1-6	TRBV27	few	TGTGCCAGCAGCCTTAAGGACAGGGCGGAATTCACCCTCCACTTT	CASSLKDRAEFTLHF